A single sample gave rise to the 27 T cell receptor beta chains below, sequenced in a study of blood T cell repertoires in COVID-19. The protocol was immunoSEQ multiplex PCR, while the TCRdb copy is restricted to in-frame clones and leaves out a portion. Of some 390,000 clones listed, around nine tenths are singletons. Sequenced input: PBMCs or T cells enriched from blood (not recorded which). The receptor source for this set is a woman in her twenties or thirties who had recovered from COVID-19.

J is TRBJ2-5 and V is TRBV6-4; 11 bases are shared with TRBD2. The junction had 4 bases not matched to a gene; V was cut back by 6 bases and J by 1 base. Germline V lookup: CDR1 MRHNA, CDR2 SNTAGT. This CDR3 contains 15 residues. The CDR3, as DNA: TGTGCCAGCAGCCAGACTAGCGGGACCCAAGAGACCCAGTACTTC. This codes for CASSQTSGTQETQYF.

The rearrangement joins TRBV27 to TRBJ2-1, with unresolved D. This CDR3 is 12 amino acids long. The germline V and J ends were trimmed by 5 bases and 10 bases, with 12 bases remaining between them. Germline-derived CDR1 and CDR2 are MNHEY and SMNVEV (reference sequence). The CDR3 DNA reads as TGTGCCAGCAGTGAAAGAGGTGGCGAGCAGTTCTTC. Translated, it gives CASSERGGEQFF.

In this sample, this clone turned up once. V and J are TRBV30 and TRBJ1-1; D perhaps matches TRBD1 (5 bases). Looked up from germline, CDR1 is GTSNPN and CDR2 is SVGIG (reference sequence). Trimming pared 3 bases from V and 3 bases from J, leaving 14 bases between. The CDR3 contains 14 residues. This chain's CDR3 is CAWSWGGGDTEAFF. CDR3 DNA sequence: TGTGCCTGGAGCTGGGGGGGTGGGGACACTGAAGCTTTCTTT.

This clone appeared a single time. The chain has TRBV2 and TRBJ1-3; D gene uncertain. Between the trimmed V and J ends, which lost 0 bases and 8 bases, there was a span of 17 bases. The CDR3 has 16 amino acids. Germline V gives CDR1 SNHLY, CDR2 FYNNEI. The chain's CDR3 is CASSEALRRNSDTIYF. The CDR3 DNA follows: TGTGCCAGCAGTGAAGCGCTTCGAAGAAACTCGGACACCATATATTTT.

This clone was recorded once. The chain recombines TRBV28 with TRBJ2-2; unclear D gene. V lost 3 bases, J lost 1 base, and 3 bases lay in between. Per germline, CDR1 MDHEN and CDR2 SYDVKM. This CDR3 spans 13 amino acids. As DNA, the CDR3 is TGTGCCAGCAGTTTTCAGAACACCGGGGAGCTGTTTTTT. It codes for CASSFQNTGELFF.

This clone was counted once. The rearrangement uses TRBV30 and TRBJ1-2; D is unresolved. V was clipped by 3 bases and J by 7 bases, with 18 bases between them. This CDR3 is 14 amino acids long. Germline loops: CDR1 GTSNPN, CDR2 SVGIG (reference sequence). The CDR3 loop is CAWRNLPLSGGYTF. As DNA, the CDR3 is TGTGCCTGGAGAAATTTGCCCCTCTCCGGTGGCTACACCTTC.

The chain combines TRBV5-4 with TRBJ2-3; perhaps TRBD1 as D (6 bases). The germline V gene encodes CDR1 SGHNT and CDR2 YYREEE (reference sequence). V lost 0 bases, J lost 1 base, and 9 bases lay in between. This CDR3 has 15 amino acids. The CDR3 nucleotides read TGTGCCAGCAGCTTGGTGGGGGCCGGCACAGATACGCAGTATTTT. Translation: CASSLVGAGTDTQYF.

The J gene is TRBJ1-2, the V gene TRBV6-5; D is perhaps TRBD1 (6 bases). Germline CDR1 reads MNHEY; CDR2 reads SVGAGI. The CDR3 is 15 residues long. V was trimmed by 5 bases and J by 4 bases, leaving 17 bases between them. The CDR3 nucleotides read TGTGCCAGCAGTCCACAGACAGGAGTCTTCTATGGCTACACCTTC. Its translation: CASSPQTGVFYGYTF.

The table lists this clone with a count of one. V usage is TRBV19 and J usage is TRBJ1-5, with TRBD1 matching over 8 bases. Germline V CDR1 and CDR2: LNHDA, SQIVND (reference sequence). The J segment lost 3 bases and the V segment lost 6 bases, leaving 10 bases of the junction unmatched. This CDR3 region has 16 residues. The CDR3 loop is CASSFGQGAINQPQHF. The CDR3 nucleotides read TGTGCCAGTAGCTTTGGGCAGGGGGCGATCAATCAGCCCCAGCATTTT.

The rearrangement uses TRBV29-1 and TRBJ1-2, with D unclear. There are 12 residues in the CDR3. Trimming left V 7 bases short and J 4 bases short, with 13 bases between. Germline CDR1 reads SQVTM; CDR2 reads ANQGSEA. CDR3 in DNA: TGCAGCGGAACAGACGGAGGCTATGGCTACACCTTC. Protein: CSGTDGGYGYTF.

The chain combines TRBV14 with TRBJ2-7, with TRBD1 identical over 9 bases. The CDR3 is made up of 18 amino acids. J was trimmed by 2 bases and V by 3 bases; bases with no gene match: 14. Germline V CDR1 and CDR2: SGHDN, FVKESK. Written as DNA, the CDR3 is TGTGCCAGCAGCCAGGGGGACAGGGCTTCTGGTATTGCCTACGAGCAGTACTTC. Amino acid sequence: CASSQGDRASGIAYEQYF.

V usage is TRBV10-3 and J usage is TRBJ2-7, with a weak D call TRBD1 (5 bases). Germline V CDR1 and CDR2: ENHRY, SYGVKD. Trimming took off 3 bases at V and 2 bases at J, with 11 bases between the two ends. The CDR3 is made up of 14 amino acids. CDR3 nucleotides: TGTGCCATCAGTGAATCAGGGAAAACCTACGAGCAGTACTTC. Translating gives CAISESGKTYEQYF.

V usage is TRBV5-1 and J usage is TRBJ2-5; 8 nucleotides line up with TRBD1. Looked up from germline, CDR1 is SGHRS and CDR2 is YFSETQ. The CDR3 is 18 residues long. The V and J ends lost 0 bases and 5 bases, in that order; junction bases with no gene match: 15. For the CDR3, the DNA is TGCGCCAGCAGCTTGGGGTTCGGAGCAGGGGGCACGATGGAGACCCAGTACTTC. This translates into CASSLGFGAGGTMETQYF.

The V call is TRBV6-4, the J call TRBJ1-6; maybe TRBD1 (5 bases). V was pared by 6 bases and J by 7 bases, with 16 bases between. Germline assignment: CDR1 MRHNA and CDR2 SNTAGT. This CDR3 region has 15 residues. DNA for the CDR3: TGTGCCAGCAGCGACGACGCAGGGTCAAATTCACCCCTCCACTTT. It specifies CASSDDAGSNSPLHF.

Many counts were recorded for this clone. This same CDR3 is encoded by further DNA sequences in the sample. DNA for the CDR3: TGTGCCAGCAGCTTGGACAGGGGCTCTGGAAACACCATATATTTT. Amino acid sequence: CASSLDRGSGNTIYF. The gene calls are TRBV7-9 and TRBJ1-3; TRBD1 matches 9 bases. The germline CDR1 and CDR2 sequences are SEHNR and FQNEAQ (reference sequence). This CDR3 region has 15 residues. The V gene end was trimmed by 3 bases and the J gene end by 0 bases; junction bases not matched to a gene: 0.

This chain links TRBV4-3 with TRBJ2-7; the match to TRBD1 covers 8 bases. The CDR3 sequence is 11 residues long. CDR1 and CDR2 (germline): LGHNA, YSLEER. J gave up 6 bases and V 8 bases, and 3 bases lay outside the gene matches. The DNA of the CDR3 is TGCGCCAGCCGCAGGGGGCTCGAGCAGTACTTC. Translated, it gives CASRRGLEQYF.

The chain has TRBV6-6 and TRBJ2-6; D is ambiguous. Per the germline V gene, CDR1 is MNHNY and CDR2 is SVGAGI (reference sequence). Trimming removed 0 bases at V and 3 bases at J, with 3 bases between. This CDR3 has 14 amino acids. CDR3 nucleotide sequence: TGTGCCAGCAGTTACTCCTATGGGGCCAACGTCCTGACTTTC. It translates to CASSYSYGANVLTF.

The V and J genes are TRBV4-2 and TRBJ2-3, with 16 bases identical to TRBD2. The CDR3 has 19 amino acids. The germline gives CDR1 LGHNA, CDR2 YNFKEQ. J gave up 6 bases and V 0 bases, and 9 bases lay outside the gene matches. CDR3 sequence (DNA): TGTGCCAGCAGCCAAGATTTCGGGACTAGCGGGGGGGCAACTGATACGCAGTATTTT. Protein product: CASSQDFGTSGGATDTQYF.

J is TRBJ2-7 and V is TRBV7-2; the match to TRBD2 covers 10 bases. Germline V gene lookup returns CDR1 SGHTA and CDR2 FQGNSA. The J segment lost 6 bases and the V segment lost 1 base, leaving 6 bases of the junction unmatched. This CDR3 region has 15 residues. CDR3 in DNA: TGTGCCAGCAGCTTAGTCCCTAGCGGGAGTAGCGAGCAGTACTTC. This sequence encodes CASSLVPSGSSEQYF.

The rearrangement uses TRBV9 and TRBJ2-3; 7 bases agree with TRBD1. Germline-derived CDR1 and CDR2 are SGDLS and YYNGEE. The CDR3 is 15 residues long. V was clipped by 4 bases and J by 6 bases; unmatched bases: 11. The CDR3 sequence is CASSPRRGGADTQYF. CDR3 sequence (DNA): TGTGCCAGCAGCCCCCGAAGAGGGGGCGCGGATACGCAGTATTTT.

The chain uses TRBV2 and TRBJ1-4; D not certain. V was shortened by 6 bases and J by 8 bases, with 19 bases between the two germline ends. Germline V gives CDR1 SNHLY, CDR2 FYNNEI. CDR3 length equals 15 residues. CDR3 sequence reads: CASRTRPTPGEKLFF. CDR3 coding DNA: TGTGCCAGCAGGACTCGGCCTACCCCGGGGGAAAAACTGTTTTTT.

The CDR3 is CASSFSVNTEAFF. CDR3 sequence (DNA): TGTGCCAGCAGCTTTTCTGTGAACACTGAAGCTTTCTTT. The V call is TRBV5-4, the J call TRBJ1-1; D gene ambiguous. The ends were cut back, 2 bases at V and 0 bases at J, with 5 bases in the middle. Germline-derived CDR1 and CDR2 are SGHNT and YYREEE (reference sequence). The CDR3 extends over 13 amino acids.

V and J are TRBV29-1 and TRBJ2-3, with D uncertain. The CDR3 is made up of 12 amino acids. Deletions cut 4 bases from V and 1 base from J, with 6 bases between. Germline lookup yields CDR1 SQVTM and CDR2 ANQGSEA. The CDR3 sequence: CSVVTGTDTQYF. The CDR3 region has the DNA TGCAGCGTTGTCACAGGCACAGATACGCAGTATTTT.

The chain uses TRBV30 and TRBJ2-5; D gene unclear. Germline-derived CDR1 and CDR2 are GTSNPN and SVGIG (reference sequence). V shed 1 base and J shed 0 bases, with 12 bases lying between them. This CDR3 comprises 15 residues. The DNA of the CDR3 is TGTGCCTGGAGTGCCTTAGACTGGAACCAAGAGACCCAGTACTTC. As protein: CAWSALDWNQETQYF.

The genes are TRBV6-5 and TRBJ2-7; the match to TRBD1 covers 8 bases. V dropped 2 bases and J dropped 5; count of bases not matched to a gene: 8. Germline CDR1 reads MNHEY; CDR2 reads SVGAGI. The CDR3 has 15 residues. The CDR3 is CASSYLVGQGHEQYF. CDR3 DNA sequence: TGTGCCAGCAGTTACCTCGTCGGACAGGGCCACGAGCAGTACTTC.

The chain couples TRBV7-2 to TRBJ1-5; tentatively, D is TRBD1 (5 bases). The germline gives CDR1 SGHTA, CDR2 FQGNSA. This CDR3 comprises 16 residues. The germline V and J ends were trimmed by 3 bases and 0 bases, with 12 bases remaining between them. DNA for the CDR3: TGTGCCAGCAGCTTTGAGGGACTTAATAGCAATCAGCCCCAGCATTTT. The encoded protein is CASSFEGLNSNQPQHF.

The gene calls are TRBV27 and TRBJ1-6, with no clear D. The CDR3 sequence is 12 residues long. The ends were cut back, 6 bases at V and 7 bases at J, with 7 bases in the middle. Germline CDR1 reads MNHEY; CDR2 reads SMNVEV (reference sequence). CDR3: CASRRANSPLHF. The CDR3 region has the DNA TGTGCCAGCAGAAGAGCAAATTCACCCCTCCACTTT.